The rows below give T cell receptor beta chains drawn from one sample of a study of T cell changes during pregnancy in multiple sclerosis. Clones were sequenced by immunoSEQ multiplex PCR, and TCRdb holds only the in-frame ones, with some missing. The sample carries 35,000 to 45,000 clones, 91% recorded once. The specimen comprised CD4+ T cells from peripheral blood mononuclear cells, sampled in the second trimester of pregnancy. The receptors shown here come from a female donor in good health, enrolled as a control in a pregnancy study. CDR3s include the opening cysteine and the closing phenylalanine or tryptophan. A D gene is named only where the DNA matches it firmly. Rows may omit the clone size; those that give it use once, few, many or a size class.

d_call j_call v_call clone_size cdr3_aa cdr3_nt
. TRBJ1-2 TRBV7-2 . CASSPHSLDYTF TGTGCCAGCAGCCCCCATTCGTTAGACTACACCTTC
. TRBJ1-1 TRBV19 . CAPIAGETDGTEAFF TGTGCCCCTATAGCGGGGGAAACGGATGGCACTGAAGCTTTCTTT
TRBD1 TRBJ2-5 TRBV7-3 . CASSLRDRLSETQYF TGTGCCAGCAGCTTAAGGGACAGGCTGTCAGAGACCCAGTACTTC
TRBD1 TRBJ1-1 TRBV4-1 . CASSQATGGGRAEAFF TGCGCCAGCAGCCAAGCGACAGGGGGCGGTAGGGCTGAAGCTTTCTTT
. TRBJ1-2 TRBV29-1 . CSATGYYGYTF TGCAGCGCCACAGGGTACTATGGCTACACCTTC
. TRBJ2-3 TRBV7-3 . CASSQARTDTQYF TGTGCCAGCAGCCAAGCTCGCACAGATACGCAGTATTTT
. TRBJ2-7 TRBV18 . CASSPVSSSYEQYF TGTGCCAGCTCACCGGTAAGCTCATCCTACGAGCAGTACTTC
. TRBJ1-5 TRBV5-1 . CASSLEGGDQPQHF TGCGCCAGCAGCTTGGAGGGGGGGGATCAGCCCCAGCATTTT
. TRBJ2-3 TRBV25-1 . CASTPQQGWGDTQYF TGTGCCAGCACCCCACAGCAGGGGTGGGGGGATACGCAGTATTTT
TRBD2 TRBJ2-1 TRBV19 once CASSIEGPSGLRNEQFF TGTGCCAGTAGTATAGAGGGGCCTAGCGGGTTACGCAATGAGCAGTTCTTC
. TRBJ1-5 TRBV5-1 . CASSLEGPGVNQPQHF TGCGCCAGCAGCTTGGAGGGCCCGGGGGTCAATCAGCCCCAGCATTTT
TRBD2 TRBJ2-7 TRBV2 . CASSDGLAGVEQYF TGTGCCAGCAGTGACGGACTAGCGGGAGTTGAGCAGTACTTC
TRBD1 TRBJ1-2 TRBV6-5 . CASSSADRANYGYTF TGTGCCAGCAGTTCAGCGGACAGGGCTAACTATGGCTACACCTTC
TRBD1 TRBJ2-1 TRBV28 . CASTPGGSSYNEQFF TGTGCCAGCACCCCAGGGGGTTCCTCCTACAATGAGCAGTTCTTC
. TRBJ2-1 TRBV21-1 . CASSRGVDCNEQFF TGTGCCAGCAGCAGGGGCGTTGACTGCAATGAGCAGTTCTTC
. TRBJ2-5 TRBV4-2 . CASSQGGAGETQYF TGTGCCAGCAGCCAAGGTGGCGCGGGAGAGACCCAGTACTTC
. TRBJ1-4 TRBV7-9 . CASSLGAEKLFF TGTGCCAGCAGCTTGGGGGCGGAAAAACTGTTTTTT
TRBD2 TRBJ2-3 TRBV9 . CASSVLAGTDTQYF TGTGCCAGCAGCGTTCTAGCGGGAACAGATACGCAGTATTTT
. TRBJ1-6 TRBV27 few CASSSDLYGGYNSPLHF TGTGCCAGCAGTTCGGATTTATACGGGGGGTATAATTCACCCCTCCACTTT
. TRBJ2-5 TRBV20-1 . CSAFYSETQYF TGCAGTGCCTTCTACAGTGAGACCCAGTACTTC
TRBD2 TRBJ2-3 TRBV4-2 once CASSQHSGGPISTDTQYF TGTGCCAGCAGCCAACATAGCGGGGGGCCTATTAGCACAGATACGCAGTATTTT
. TRBJ1-2 TRBV5-1 . CASRHLDYGYTF TGCGCCAGCAGACATCTAGACTATGGCTACACCTTC
. TRBJ1-2 TRBV6-6 . CASRPHGERRFYGYTF TGTGCCAGCAGACCCCACGGGGAGAGACGATTTTATGGCTACACCTTC
. TRBJ1-6 TRBV11-2 . CASSLDRRSYNSPLHF TGTGCCAGCAGCTTAGACCGTCGCTCCTATAATTCACCCCTCCACTTT
TRBD1 TRBJ1-2 TRBV5-1 . CASSTQTGSSYGYTF TGCGCCAGCAGCACACAGACAGGGTCCTCCTATGGCTACACCTTC
. TRBJ2-1 TRBV28 once CASSLSGRHNEQFF TGTGCCAGCAGTTTGAGCGGGCGACACAATGAGCAGTTCTTC
TRBD1 TRBJ1-1 TRBV7-2 once CASSRDRGSEAFF TGTGCCAGCAGCCGGGACAGGGGGTCTGAAGCTTTCTTT
. TRBJ2-7 TRBV5-1 . CASSLGGLGASYEQYF TGCGCCAGCAGCCTTGGCGGTTTGGGGGCTTCCTACGAGCAGTACTTC
. TRBJ1-3 TRBV7-9 . CASSRISGSGNTIYF TGTGCCAGCAGCCGGATTTCGGGATCTGGAAACACCATATATTTT
. TRBJ1-1 TRBV6-5 . CATNQGEKGGTEAFF TGTGCCACCAACCAGGGAGAAAAAGGGGGCACTGAAGCTTTCTTT
. TRBJ1-2 TRBV7-2 . CASSLGPVNYGYTF TGTGCCAGCAGCTTAGGGCCAGTTAACTATGGCTACACCTTC
. TRBJ1-3 TRBV30 . CAWSVLSGNTIYF TGTGCCTGGAGTGTACTCTCTGGAAACACCATATATTTT
. TRBJ2-3 TRBV15 . CATSRDSGTDTQYF TGTGCCACCAGCAGAGACAGTGGCACAGATACGCAGTATTTT
. TRBJ1-5 TRBV19 . CARTTKTIGGYQPQHF TGTGCCAGGACCACGAAGACAATAGGGGGATATCAGCCCCAGCATTTT
TRBD1 TRBJ2-1 TRBV4-2 . CASSPQTGPINEQFF TGTGCCAGCAGCCCCCAGACAGGGCCCATCAATGAGCAGTTCTTC
. TRBJ1-3 TRBV18 . CASSDTPGNTIYF TGTGCCAGCTCCGACACCCCCGGAAACACCATATATTTT